The clone carrying this T cell receptor (beta chain) occurred a few times. The data originate from a study of cytomegalovirus exposure and HLA in healthy donors. The PCR used 60 Vbeta and 13 Jbeta primers. The method was immunoSEQ multiplex PCR; TCRdb's version includes in-frame clones alone and lacks a portion of them. The table has 70,000 to 90,000 clones, 65% to 80% seen once; the top ten hold about 4%. The germline V and J ends were trimmed by 2 bases and 7 bases, with 11 bases remaining between them. The CDR3 extends over 13 amino acids. Germline values: CDR1 SGHTA, CDR2 FQGNSA. The chain couples TRBV7-2 to TRBJ1-1; D is ambiguous. This TCR was recovered from a man aged 60 to 75 in good health and CMV-seronegative. Sample: PBMCs. The CDR3 DNA reads TGTGCCAGCAGCTTACGGAGGCTAGGTGAAGCTTTCTTT. Translation gives CASSLRRLGEAFF.